This TCR beta chain was sequenced in a study of cytomegalovirus exposure and HLA in healthy donors. In the study overall: A preliminary data release comprised roughly 85 million unique TCRs obtained from HLA-typed donors. Among approximately 400 genotyped donors, around 80% fell in the Caucasian-associated ancestry cluster. Notes on the study in general: Most TCR beta V segments were productive about 90% or about 30% of the time in an earlier analysis.

The CDR3 has 15 residues. Losses at the gene ends were 5 bases for V and 7 bases for J; bases not matched to a gene: 9. CDR1 is SEHNR and CDR2 is FQNEAQ in the germline V gene (reference sequence). For this clone: Its antigen is unknown.

60 Vbeta and 13 Jbeta primers were used in PCR. Per the original methods: Unique TCR beta chains numbered roughly 84 million in a later analysis, with roughly 11 million shared. The data were produced by immunoSEQ multiplex PCR, yet TCRdb's version contains in-frame clones alone and is incomplete. V, J and clone size derive from that table, while D and trimming were established from the DNA sequence. Of roughly 150,000 clones listed, 70% to 90% are singletons. The gene calls are TRBV7-9 and TRBJ2-1; 9 bases align to TRBD2. The source is a woman between 18 and 30 years old in good health and CMV-seronegative. Material: PBMCs. CDR3: CASSPRRGGSNEQFF. The DNA for the CDR3 is TGTGCCAGCAGCCCCCGGCGGGGGGGTTCGAATGAGCAGTTCTTC.